One and the same sample provided the 9 T cell receptor beta chains below, sequenced in a study of cytomegalovirus exposure and HLA in healthy donors. The primer mix had 60 Vbeta and 13 Jbeta primers. Sequenced by immunoSEQ multiplex PCR; TCRdb stores in-frame clones only, minus some. The sample carries approximately 110,000 clones, 76% recorded once. Material for sequencing was PBMCs. All receptors come from a woman between 45 and 60 years old in good health and CMV-seropositive.

The CDR3 DNA follows: TGCGCCAGCAGCCAAGGAGTCGGGGAGCTGTTTTTT. Its translation: CASSQGVGELFF. V usage is TRBV4-3 and J usage is TRBJ2-2; no reliable D call. The CDR3 has 12 amino acids. Germline CDR1 LGHNA, CDR2 YSLEER. Trimming removed 1 base from V and 7 bases from J, with 4 bases in between.

The chain couples TRBV6-5 to TRBJ2-7; 8 bases are a match to TRBD1. CDR3 length: 14 residues. With V trimmed by 2 bases and J by 5 bases, 5 bases remained unmatched. The germline gives CDR1 MNHEY, CDR2 SVGAGI. The CDR3 DNA reads TGTGCCAGCAGTTACGTTAAGACAGGGGACGAGCAGTACTTC. Translated: CASSYVKTGDEQYF.

The V gene is TRBV18, the J gene TRBJ1-5; TRBD1 aligns across 10 bases. V lost 3 bases to trimming and J lost 5 bases; unmatched junction nucleotides: 4. CDR3 size: 15 residues. CDR1 is KGHSH and CDR2 is LQKENI in the germline V gene. This CDR3 is CASSPGTGVDQPQHF. The CDR3 nucleotides read TGTGCCAGCTCACCCGGGACAGGGGTTGATCAGCCCCAGCATTTT. Full variable domain (missing parts from reference TRBV18 and TRBJ1-5): NAGVMQNPRHLVRRRGQEARLRCSPMKGHSHVYWYRQLPEEGLKFMVYLQKENIIDESGMPKERFSAEFPKEGPSILRIQQVVRGDSAAYFCASSPGTGVDQPQHFGDGTRLSIL.

The V call is TRBV6-4, the J call TRBJ2-7; tentatively, D is TRBD2 (6 bases). Between the trimmed V and J ends, which lost 6 bases and 0 bases, there was a span of 15 bases. CDR3 length: 15 residues. The germline V gene has CDR1 MRHNA and CDR2 SNTAGT. The CDR3 region is CASRPPRGNSYEQYF. The CDR3 DNA follows: TGTGCCAGCAGGCCCCCTCGGGGGAACTCCTACGAGCAGTACTTC.

The chain joins TRBV29-1 to TRBJ2-5, with unresolved D. V dropped 5 bases and J dropped 3 bases, with 16 bases sitting between them. CDR1 is SQVTM and CDR2 is ANQGSEA in the germline V gene. The CDR3 is made up of 14 amino acids. CDR3 loop: CSVSLPSNEETQYF. CDR3 coding DNA: TGCAGCGTTTCACTTCCTTCCAATGAAGAGACCCAGTACTTC.

The chain recombines TRBV15 with TRBJ1-5; 9 nucleotides line up with TRBD1. V shed 0 bases, J shed 11 bases, and the junction held 2 bases outside the gene matches. Per the germline V gene, CDR1 is LNHNV and CDR2 is YYDKDF (reference sequence). The CDR3 length is 13 residues. The CDR3 protein is CATSRDRTGAQHF. CDR3 in DNA: TGTGCCACCAGCAGAGATCGGACAGGGGCCCAGCATTTT.

Turning to this clone: One end of the junction fails to match germline, which may point to a read error. This chain's CDR3 is CASSWGQTVRPVDF. The CDR3, as DNA: TGTGCCAGCAGCTGGGGACAGACCGTTAGGCCCGTGGACTTC. The V and J genes are TRBV5-5 and TRBJ2-7; 7 bases agree with TRBD1. The CDR3 covers 14 residues. The germline CDR1 and CDR2 sequences are SGHKS and YYEKEE (reference sequence).

This chain uses TRBV5-1 with TRBJ2-1; TRBD2 matches at 9 bases. The germline V gene encodes CDR1 SGHRS and CDR2 YFSETQ. The CDR3 is 15 amino acids. V lost 0 bases, J lost 7 bases, and 5 bases stayed unmatched. Written as DNA, the CDR3 is TGCGCCAGCAGCTTGGCGGGGACTAGCTATAATGAGCAGTTCTTC. Translation gives CASSLAGTSYNEQFF.

The chain recombines TRBV9 with TRBJ1-6; D ambiguous. The CDR3 length is 14 residues. The V gene lost 4 bases and the J gene lost 10 bases, with 15 bases spanning the gap. CDR1 and CDR2 from the germline V gene are SGDLS and YYNGEE. The CDR3 DNA follows: TGTGCCAGCAGCAAAAGTCCAGTCACCTCACCCCTCCACTTT. The encoded protein is CASSKSPVTSPLHF.